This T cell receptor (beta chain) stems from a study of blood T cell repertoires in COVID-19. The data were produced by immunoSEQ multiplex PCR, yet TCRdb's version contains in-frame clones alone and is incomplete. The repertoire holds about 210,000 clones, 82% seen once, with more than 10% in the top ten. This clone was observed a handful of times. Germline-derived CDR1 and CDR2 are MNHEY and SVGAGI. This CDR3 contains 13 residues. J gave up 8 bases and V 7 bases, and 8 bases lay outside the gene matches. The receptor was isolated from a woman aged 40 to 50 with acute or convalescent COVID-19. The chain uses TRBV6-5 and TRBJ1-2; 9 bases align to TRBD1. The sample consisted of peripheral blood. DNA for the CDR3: TGTGCCAGCAATCCACAGGGGGCGTCGGGCTACACCTTC. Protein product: CASNPQGASGYTF.